Listed here is a single T cell receptor (beta chain). The antigen is not known. A read error is possible here, since a much larger clone lies one base away. The sample originates from a study of beta chain features in type 1 diabetes. Whole-study context: Analysis included around 100 million sorted cells drawn from all samples. Notes on the study in general: In every one of the four CD4+ subsets, TCRB CDR3s were moderately but significantly shorter in Type 1 diabetes patients. Insertions at VDJ junctions were less frequent in type 1 diabetes patients. These patients also deleted more nucleotides at the same junctions.

This CDR3 is built from 12 residues. Trimming left V 7 bases short and J 0 bases short, with 1 base between. The germline V gene encodes CDR1 LNHDA and CDR2 SQIVND (reference sequence). The investigators reverse transcribed all of the isolated RNA, so they sequenced expressed TCRB transcripts. The study sequenced naive, central memory and regulatory T cell samples to an average of about 3.8 million reads. The repertoire was sequenced with immunoSEQ multiplex PCR; TCRdb's copy has only in-frame clones and lacks some. The sample yields 100,000 to 150,000 clones, around a sixth seen once. The specimen was central memory CD4+ T cells from blood. This TCR was sampled from a man aged 18 to 30 with type 1 diabetes. This chain uses TRBV19 with TRBJ2-6; D is uncertain. CDR3 DNA: TGTGCCAGTACCTCTGGGGCCAACGTCCTGACTTTC. It yields the protein CASTSGANVLTF.